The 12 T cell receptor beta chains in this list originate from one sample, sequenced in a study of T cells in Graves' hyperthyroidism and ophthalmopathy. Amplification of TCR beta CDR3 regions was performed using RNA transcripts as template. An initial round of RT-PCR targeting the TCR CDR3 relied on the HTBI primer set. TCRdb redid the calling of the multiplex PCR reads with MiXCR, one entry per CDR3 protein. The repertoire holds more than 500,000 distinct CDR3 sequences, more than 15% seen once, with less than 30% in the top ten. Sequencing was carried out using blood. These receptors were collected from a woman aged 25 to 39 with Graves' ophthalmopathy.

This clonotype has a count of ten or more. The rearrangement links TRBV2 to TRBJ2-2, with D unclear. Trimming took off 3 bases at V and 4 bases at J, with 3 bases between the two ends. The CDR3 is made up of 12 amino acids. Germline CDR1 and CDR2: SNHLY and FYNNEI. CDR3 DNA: TGTGCCAGCAGTGACTTCACCGGGGAGCTGTTTTTT. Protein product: CASSDFTGELFF.

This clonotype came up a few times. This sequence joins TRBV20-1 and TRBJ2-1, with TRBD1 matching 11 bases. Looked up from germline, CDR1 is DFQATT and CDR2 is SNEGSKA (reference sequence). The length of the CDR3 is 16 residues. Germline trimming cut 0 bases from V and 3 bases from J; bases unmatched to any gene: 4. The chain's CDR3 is CSARDQGQGVYNEQFF. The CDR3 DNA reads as TGCAGTGCTAGAGATCAGGGACAGGGGGTCTACAATGAGCAGTTCTTC.

This CDR3 is CASSQPGTYYGYTF. DNA of the CDR3: TGCGCCAGCAGCCAACCCGGGACGTACTATGGCTACACCTTC. The chain combines TRBV4-1 with TRBJ1-2; maybe TRBD1 (5 bases). CDR1 MGHRA and CDR2 YSYEKL come from the germline V gene. This CDR3 is built from 14 residues. The V gene lost 2 bases and the J gene lost 3 bases, with 10 bases spanning the gap.

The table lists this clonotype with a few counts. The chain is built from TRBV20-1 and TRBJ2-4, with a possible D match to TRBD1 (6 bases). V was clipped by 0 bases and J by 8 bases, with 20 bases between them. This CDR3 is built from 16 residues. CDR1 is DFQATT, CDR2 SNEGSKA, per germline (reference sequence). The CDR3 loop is CSARDNRVGQGYIQYF. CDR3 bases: TGCAGTGCTAGAGACAACAGGGTGGGGCAGGGTTACATTCAGTACTTC.

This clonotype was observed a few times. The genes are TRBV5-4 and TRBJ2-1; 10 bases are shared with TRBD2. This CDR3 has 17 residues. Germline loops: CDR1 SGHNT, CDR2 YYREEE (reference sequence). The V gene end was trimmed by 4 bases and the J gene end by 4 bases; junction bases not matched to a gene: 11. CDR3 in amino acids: CASSPGASGSMYNEQFF. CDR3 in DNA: TGTGCCAGCAGCCCTGGGGCTAGCGGGAGTATGTACAATGAGCAGTTCTTC.

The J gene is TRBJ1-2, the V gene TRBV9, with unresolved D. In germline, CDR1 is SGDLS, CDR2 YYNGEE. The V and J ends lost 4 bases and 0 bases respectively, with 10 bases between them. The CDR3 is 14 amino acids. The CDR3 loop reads CASSPRTPNYGYTF. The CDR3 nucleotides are TGTGCCAGCAGCCCCAGGACTCCTAACTATGGCTACACCTTC.

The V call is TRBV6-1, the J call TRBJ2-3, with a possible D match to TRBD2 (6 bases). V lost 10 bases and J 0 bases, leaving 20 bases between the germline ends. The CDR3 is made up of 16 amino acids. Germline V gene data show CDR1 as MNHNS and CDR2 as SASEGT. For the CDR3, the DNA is TGTGCCACCGCGGACTCGGGCGGGACTAGCACAGATACGCAGTATTTT. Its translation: CATADSGGTSTDTQYF.

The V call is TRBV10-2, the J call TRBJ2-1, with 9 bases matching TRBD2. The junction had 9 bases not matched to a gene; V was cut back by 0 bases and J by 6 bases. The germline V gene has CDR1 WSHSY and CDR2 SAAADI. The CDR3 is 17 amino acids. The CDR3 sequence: CASSESPTSGRSNEQFF. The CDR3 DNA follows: TGCGCCAGCAGTGAGTCTCCGACTAGCGGAAGGTCCAATGAGCAGTTCTTC.

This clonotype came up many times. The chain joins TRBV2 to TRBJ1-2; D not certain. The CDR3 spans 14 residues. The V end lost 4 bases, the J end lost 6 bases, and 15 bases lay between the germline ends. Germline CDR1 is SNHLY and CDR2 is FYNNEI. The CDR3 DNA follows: TGTGCCAGCAGTGCGGCCCCCCCTAGAGATGGCTACACCTTC. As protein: CASSAAPPRDGYTF.

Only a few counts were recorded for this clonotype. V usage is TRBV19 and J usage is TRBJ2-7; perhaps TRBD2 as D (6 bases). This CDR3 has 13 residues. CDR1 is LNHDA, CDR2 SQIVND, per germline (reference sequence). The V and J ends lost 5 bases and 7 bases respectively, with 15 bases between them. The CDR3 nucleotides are TGTGCCAGTAGTCCTAGGAGGGGTTTGGAGCAGTACTTC. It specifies CASSPRRGLEQYF.

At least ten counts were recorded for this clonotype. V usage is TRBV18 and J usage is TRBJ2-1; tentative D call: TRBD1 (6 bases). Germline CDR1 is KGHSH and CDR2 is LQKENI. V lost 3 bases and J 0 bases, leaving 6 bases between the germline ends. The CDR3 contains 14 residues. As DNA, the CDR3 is TGTGCCAGCTCACCGGGGGCCTCCTACAATGAGCAGTTCTTC. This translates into CASSPGASYNEQFF.

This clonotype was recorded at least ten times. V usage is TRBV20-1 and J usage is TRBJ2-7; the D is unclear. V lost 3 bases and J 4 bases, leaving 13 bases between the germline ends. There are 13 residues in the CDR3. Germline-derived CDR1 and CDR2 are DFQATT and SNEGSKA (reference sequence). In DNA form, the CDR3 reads TGCAGTGCTAGTGATCCGGATAAATACGAGCAGTACTTC. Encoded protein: CSASDPDKYEQYF.